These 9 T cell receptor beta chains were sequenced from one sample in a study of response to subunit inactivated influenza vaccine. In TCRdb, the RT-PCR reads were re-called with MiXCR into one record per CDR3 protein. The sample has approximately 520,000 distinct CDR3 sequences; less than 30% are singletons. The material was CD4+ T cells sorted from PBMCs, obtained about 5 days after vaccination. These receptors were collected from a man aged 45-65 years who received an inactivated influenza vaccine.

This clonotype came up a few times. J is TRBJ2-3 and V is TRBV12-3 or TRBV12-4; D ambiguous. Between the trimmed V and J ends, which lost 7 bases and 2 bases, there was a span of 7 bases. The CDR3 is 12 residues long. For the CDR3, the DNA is TGTGCCAGCATGGTATACACAGATACGCAGTATTTT. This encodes CASMVYTDTQYF.

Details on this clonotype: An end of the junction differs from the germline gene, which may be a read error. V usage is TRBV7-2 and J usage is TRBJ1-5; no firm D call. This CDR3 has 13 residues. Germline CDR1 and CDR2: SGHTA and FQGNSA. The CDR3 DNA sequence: TGTGCCAGCAGCCCAGTAAGCAATCAGCCCCATCATTTT. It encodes CASSPVSNQPHHF.

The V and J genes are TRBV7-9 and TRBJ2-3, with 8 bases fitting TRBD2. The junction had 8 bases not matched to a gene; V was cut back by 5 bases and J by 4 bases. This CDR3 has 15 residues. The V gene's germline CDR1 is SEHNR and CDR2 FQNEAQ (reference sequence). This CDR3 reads CASSQGSGGADTQYF. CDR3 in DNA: TGTGCCAGCAGCCAGGGAAGCGGGGGTGCAGATACGCAGTATTTT. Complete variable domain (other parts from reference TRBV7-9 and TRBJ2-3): DTGVSQNPRHKITKRGQNVTFRCDPISEHNRLYWYRQTLGQGPEFLTYFQNEAQLEKSRLLSDRFSAERPKGSFSTLEIQRTEQGDSAMYLCASSQGSGGADTQYFGPGTRLTVL.

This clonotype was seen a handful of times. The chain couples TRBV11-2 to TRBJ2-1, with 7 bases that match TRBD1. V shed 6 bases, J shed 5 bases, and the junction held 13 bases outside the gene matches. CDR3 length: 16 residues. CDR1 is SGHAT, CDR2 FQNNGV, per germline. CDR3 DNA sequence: TGTGCCAGCAGTTCCTATCGACAGGGACCACACAATGAGCAGTTCTTC. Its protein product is CASSSYRQGPHNEQFF.

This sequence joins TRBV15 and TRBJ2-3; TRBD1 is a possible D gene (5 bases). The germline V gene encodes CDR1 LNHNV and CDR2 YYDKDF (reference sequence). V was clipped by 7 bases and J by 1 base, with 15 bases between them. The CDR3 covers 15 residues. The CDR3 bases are TGTGCCACCAAGAAGGGGTTCCGGGGCACAGATACGCAGTATTTT. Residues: CATKKGFRGTDTQYF.

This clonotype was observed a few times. Here the CDR3 reads CASSLTPKETQYF. Here the CDR3 DNA reads TGTGCCAGCAGCTTGACACCAAAAGAGACCCAGTACTTC. J is TRBJ2-5 and V is TRBV5-6; no firm D call. V was pared by 1 base and J by 3 bases, with 7 bases between. The germline V gene has CDR1 SGHDT and CDR2 YYEEEE. CDR3 length equals 13 residues.

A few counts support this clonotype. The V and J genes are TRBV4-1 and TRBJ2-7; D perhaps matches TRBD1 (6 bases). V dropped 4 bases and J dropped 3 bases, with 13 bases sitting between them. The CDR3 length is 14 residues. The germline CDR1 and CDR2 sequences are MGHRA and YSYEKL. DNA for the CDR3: TGCGCCAGCAGCCTCGGACAGATAAACTACGAGCAGTACTTC. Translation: CASSLGQINYEQYF.

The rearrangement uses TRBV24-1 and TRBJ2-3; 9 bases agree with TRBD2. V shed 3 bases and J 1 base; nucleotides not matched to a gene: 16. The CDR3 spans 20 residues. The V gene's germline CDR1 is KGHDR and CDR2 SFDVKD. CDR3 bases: TGTGCCACCAGTGATCGCTCCGTAGCGGGGGATCGGTACGGCACAGATACGCAGTATTTT. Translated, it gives CATSDRSVAGDRYGTDTQYF.

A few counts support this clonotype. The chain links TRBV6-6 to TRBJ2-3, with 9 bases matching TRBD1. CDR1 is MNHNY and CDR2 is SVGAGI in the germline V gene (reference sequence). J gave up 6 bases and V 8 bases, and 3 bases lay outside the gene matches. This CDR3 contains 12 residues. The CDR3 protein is CASGTGWDTQYF. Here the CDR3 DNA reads TGTGCCAGCGGGACAGGGTGGGATACGCAGTATTTT.